These 5 T cell receptor beta chains were all obtained from the same sample, sequenced in a study of graft-versus-host responses after intestinal transplantation. The authors combined some 200,000 CFSE-labeled responder cells with some 200,000 irradiated, violet-dye-labeled stimulator cells in plates. Assay used: immunoSEQ multiplex PCR; TCRdb lists only in-frame clones, some missing. The sample carries 9,500 to 15,000 clones, around a third recorded once. Sequenced here: alloreactive CD8+ T cells from a mixed lymphocyte reaction culture, sampled before intestinal transplant. The subset here: CFSE-low proliferating T cells sorted from roughly six-day pre-transplant mixed lymphocyte reaction (GvH or HvG direction). The receptors come from a human patient who received an intestinal transplant.

The J gene is TRBJ2-1, the V gene TRBV6-9; 12 bases align to TRBD2. In germline, CDR1 is MNHGY, CDR2 SVAAGI. V dropped 5 bases and J dropped 5; count of bases not matched to a gene: 7. The CDR3 runs to 16 residues. The DNA of the CDR3 is TGTGCCAGCAGTCCCCGGACTAGCGGGGTGAACAATGAGCAGTTCTTC. Translating it yields CASSPRTSGVNNEQFF.

This clone is classed as medium-sized. This rearrangement joins TRBV7-9 to TRBJ2-5, with D tentatively TRBD1 or TRBD2 (5 bases each). The CDR3 loop spans 15 amino acids. CDR1 is SEHNR, CDR2 FQNEAQ, per germline (reference sequence). V was trimmed by 4 bases and J by 0 bases, leaving 12 bases between them. CDR3: CASSYYGTNQETQYF. The DNA for the CDR3 is TGTGCCAGCAGCTACTACGGGACGAACCAAGAGACCCAGTACTTC.

The rearrangement uses TRBV5-6 and TRBJ2-7; 7 nucleotides align to TRBD1. The junction had 1 base not matched to a gene; V was cut back by 2 bases and J by 2 bases. Germline V lookup: CDR1 SGHDT, CDR2 YYEEEE. This CDR3 is 13 amino acids long. The CDR3 sequence is CASSFGTAYEQYF. The CDR3 nucleotides read TGTGCCAGCAGCTTCGGGACAGCCTACGAGCAGTACTTC.

Notes on this clone: One end of the junction varies from germline; a read error may be responsible. The chain links TRBV7-3 to TRBJ2-7; 10 positions agree with TRBD1. Looked up from germline, CDR1 is SGHTA and CDR2 is FQGTGA. The CDR3 runs to 14 residues. The CDR3 loop reads CASSWTGQGYEQYF. CDR3 bases: TGCGCCAGCAGCTGGACGGGACAGGGGTACGAGCAGTACTTC.

This clone appeared a few times. The chain joins TRBV6-6 to TRBJ1-1, with D possibly being TRBD1 (5 bases). Trimming shortened V by 2 bases and J by 6 bases, and 13 bases separated the two germline ends. CDR1 is MNHNY and CDR2 is SVGAGI in the germline V gene (reference sequence). The CDR3 is made up of 14 amino acids. The CDR3: CASSYKGVVPEAFF. The CDR3 DNA sequence: TGTGCCAGCAGTTACAAAGGGGTAGTGCCTGAAGCTTTCTTT.